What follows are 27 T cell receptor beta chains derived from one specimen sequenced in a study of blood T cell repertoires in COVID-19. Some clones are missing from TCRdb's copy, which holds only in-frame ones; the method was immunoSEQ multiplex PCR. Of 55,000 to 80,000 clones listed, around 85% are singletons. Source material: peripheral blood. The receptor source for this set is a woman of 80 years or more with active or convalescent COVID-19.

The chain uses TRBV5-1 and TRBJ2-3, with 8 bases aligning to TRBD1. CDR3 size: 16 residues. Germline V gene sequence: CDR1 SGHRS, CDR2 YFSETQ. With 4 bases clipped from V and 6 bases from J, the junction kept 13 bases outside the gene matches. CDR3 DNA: TGCGCCAGCAGCGAACTACAGGGGGATGTGTCGGATACGCAGTATTTT. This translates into CASSELQGDVSDTQYF.

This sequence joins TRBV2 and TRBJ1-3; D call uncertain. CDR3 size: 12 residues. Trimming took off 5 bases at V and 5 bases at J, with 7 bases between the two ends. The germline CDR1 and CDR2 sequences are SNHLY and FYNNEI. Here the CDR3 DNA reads TGTGCCAGCAGTTACAACCGAAACACCATATATTTT. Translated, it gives CASSYNRNTIYF.

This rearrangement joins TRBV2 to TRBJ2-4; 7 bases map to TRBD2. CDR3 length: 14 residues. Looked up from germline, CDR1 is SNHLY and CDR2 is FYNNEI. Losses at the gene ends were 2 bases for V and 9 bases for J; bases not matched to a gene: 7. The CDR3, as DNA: TGTGCCAGCAGTGAAACGCGGGGGTGGGGCATTCAGTACTTC. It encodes CASSETRGWGIQYF.

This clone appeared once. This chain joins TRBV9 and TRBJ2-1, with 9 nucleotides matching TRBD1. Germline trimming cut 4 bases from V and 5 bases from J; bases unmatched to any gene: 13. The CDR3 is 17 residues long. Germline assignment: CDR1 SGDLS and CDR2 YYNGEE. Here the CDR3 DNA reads TGTGCCAGCAGCTTCCGGGACAGGGAGGGTCCCCACAATGAGCAGTTCTTC. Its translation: CASSFRDREGPHNEQFF.

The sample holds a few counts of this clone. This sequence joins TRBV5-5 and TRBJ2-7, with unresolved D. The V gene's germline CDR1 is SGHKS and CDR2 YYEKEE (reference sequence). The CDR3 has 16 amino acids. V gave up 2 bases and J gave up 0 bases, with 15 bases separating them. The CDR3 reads CASSFDLLASSYEQYF. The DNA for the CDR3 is TGTGCCAGCAGCTTTGATCTGTTGGCCAGCTCCTACGAGCAGTACTTC.

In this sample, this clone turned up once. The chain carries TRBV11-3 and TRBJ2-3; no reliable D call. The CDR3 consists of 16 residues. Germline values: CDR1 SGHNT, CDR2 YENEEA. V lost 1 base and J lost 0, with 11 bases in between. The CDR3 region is CASSLGTDASTDTQYF. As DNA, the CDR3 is TGTGCCAGCAGCTTAGGTACAGACGCTAGCACAGATACGCAGTATTTT.

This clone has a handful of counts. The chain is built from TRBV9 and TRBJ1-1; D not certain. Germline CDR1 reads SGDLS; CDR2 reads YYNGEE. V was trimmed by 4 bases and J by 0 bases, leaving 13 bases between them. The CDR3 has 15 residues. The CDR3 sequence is CASSLLDLMNTEAFF. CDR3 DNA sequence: TGTGCCAGCAGCCTTCTAGATTTGATGAACACTGAAGCTTTCTTT.

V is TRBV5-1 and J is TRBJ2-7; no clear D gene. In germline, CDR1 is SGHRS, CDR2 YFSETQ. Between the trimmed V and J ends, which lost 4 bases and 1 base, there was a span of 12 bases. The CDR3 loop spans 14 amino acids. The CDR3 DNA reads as TGCGCCAGCAGCCCTATGTCTATGTCCTACGAGCAGTACTTC. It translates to CASSPMSMSYEQYF.

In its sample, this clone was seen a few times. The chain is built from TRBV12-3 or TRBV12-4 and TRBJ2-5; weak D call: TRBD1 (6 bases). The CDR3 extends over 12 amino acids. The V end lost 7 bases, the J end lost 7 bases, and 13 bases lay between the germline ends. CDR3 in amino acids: CASMDSLGTQYF. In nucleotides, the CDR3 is TGTGCCAGCATGGACAGTCTGGGGACCCAGTACTTC.

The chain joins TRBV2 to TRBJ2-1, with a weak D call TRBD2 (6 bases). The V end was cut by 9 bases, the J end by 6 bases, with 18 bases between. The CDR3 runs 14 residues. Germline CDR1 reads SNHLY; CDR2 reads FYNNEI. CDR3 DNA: TGTGCCAGTACCCGGGCCGGGGGACGCAATGAGCAGTTCTTC. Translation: CASTRAGGRNEQFF.

This CDR3 reads CASSGVTGGTEAFF. CDR3 nucleotide sequence: TGTGCCAGCAGCGGAGTGACAGGGGGGACTGAAGCTTTCTTT. The rearrangement uses TRBV5-4 and TRBJ1-1, with 9 bases identical to TRBD1. The CDR3 is 14 amino acids. The germline V gene encodes CDR1 SGHNT and CDR2 YYREEE (reference sequence). Trimming at V came to 4 bases and at J to 5 bases, leaving 6 bases not matched to a gene.

CDR3 nucleotide sequence: TGTGCCAGCAGCCTGTCAGCCGGGACAGTTTACGAGCAGTACTTC. Amino acids: CASSLSAGTVYEQYF. The chain combines TRBV7-2 with TRBJ2-7, with 7 nucleotides matching TRBD1. From germline, CDR1 is SGHTA and CDR2 FQGNSA. V dropped 5 bases and J dropped 4; count of bases not matched to a gene: 11. CDR3 length equals 15 residues.

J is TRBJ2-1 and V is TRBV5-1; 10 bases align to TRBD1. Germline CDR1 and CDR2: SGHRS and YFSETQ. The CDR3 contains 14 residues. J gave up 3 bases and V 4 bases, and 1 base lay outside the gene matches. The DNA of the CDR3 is TGCGCCAGCAGCGGGACAGGGGTCTACAATGAGCAGTTCTTC. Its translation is CASSGTGVYNEQFF.

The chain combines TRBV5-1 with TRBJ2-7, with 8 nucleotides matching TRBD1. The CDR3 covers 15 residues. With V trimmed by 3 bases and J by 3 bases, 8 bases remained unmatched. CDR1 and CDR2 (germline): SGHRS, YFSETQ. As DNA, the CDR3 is TGCGCCAGCAGCTGGCTTGGGACAGGAAGCTACGAGCAGTACTTC. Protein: CASSWLGTGSYEQYF. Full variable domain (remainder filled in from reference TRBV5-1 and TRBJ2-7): KAGVTQTPRYLIKTRGQQVTLSCSPISGHRSVSWYQQTPGQGLQFLFEYFSETQRNKGNFPGRFSGRQFSNSRSEMNVSTLELGDSALYLCASSWLGTGSYEQYFGPGTRLTVT.

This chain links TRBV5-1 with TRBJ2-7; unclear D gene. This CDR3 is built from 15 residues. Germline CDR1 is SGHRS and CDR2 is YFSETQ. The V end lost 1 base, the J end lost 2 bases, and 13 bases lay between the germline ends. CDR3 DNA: TGCGCCAGCAGCTTGACAGCCCTAACCCCCTACGAGCAGTACTTC. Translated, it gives CASSLTALTPYEQYF.

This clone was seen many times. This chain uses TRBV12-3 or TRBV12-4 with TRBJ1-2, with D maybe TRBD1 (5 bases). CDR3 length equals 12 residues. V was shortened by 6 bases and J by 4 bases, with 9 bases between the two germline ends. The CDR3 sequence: CASRGTIYGYTF. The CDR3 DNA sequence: TGTGCCAGCAGAGGGACTATCTATGGCTACACCTTC.

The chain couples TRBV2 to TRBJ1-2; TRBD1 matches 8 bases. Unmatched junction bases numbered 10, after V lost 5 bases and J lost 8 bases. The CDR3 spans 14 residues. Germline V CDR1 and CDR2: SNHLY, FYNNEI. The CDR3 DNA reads TGTGCCAGCAGTCTCCACGGACAGGGCCTCGGCTACACCTTC. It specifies CASSLHGQGLGYTF.

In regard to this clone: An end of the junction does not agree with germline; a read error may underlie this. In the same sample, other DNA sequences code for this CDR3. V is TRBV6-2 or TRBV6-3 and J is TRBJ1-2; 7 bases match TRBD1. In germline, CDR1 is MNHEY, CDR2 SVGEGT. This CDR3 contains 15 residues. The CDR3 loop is CASSSRTGSLNGYTF. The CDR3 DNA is TGTGCCAGCAGTTCCCGGACAGGATCCCTCAATGGCTACACCTTT.

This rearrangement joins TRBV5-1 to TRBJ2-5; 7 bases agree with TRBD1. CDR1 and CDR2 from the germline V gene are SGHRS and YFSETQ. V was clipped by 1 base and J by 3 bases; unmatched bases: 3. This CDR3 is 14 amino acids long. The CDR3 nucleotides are TGCGCCAGCAGCTTGAGGGGGCTCGAAGAGACCCAGTACTTC. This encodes CASSLRGLEETQYF. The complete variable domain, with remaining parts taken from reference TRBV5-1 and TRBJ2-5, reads KAGVTQTPRYLIKTRGQQVTLSCSPISGHRSVSWYQQTPGQGLQFLFEYFSETQRNKGNFPGRFSGRQFSNSRSEMNVSTLELGDSALYLCASSLRGLEETQYFGPGTRLLVL.

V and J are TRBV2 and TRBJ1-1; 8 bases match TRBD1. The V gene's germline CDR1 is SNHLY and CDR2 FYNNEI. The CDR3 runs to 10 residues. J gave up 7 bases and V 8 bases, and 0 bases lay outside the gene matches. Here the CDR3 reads CASGTGEAFF. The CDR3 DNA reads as TGTGCCAGCGGGACAGGTGAAGCTTTCTTT.

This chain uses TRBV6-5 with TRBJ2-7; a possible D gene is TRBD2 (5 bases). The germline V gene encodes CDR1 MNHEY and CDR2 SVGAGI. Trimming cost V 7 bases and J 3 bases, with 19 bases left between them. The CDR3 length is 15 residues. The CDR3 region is CASKGGPLEIYEQYF. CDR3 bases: TGTGCCAGCAAGGGCGGGCCGCTGGAAATCTACGAGCAGTACTTC.

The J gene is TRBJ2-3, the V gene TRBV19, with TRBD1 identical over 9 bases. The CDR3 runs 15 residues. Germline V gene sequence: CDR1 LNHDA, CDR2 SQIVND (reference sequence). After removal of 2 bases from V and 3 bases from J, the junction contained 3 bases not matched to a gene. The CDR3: CASSITGGSTDTQYF. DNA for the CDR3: TGTGCCAGTAGTATAACAGGGGGCTCGACAGATACGCAGTATTTT.

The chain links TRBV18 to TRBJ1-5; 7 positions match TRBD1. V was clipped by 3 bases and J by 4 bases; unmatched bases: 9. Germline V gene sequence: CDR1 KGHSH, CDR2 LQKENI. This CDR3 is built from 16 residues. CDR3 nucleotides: TGTGCCAGCTCACCCCTCAGGACAGGCTCAAATCAGCCCCAGCATTTT. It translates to CASSPLRTGSNQPQHF.

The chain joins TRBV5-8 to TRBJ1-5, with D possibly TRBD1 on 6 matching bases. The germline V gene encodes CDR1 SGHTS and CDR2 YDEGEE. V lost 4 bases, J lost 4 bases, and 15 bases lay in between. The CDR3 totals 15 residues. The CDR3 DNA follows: TGTGCCAGCAGCCCTACAGGGACACATAATCAGCCCCAGCATTTT. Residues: CASSPTGTHNQPQHF.

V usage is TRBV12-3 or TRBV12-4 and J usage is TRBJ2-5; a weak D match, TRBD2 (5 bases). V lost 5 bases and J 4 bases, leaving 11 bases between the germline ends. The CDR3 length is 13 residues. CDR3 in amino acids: CASSEGWRETQYF. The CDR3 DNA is TGTGCCAGCAGTGAGGGTTGGAGAGAGACCCAGTACTTC.

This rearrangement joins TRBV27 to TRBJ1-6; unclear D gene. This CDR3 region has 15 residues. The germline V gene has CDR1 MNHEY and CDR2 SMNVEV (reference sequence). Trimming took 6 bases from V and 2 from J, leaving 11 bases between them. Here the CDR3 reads CASRLREAYNSPLHF. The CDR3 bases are TGTGCCAGCAGGTTGCGGGAGGCCTATAATTCACCCCTCCACTTT.

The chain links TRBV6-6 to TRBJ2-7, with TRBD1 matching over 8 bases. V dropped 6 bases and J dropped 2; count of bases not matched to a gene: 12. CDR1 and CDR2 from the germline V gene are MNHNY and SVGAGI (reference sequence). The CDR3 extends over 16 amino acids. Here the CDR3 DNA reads TGTGCCAGCAGCCTCGACCCGACAGGGGAAACCTACGAGCAGTACTTC. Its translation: CASSLDPTGETYEQYF.